These 7 T cell receptor beta chains originate from one sample sequenced in a study of identical twins. One entry per CDR3 protein results from TCRdb running MiXCR on the 5' RACE reads. The sample lists around 530,000 distinct CDR3 sequences, 13% to 15% occurring once. A further study also used this sample, focusing on yellow fever vaccine responses in identical twins.

Sequencing was done on a sample of CD4+ T cells sorted from blood. These receptors were collected from a woman between 18 and 30 years old in good health.

At least ten counts were recorded for this clonotype. One junction end does not reproduce the germline sequence, and a read error may be involved. This sequence joins TRBV5-1 and TRBJ2-1; D is unresolved. Germline V lookup: CDR1 SGHRS, CDR2 YFSETQ. The CDR3 consists of 14 residues. CDR3 coding DNA: TGTGCCAGCAGCTTAGGCACTTCCTACAATGAGCAGTTCTTC. It codes for CASSLGTSYNEQFF.

The rearrangement links TRBV2 to TRBJ2-1; 9 bases agree with TRBD1. The CDR3 is 15 residues long. CDR1 is SNHLY, CDR2 FYNNEI, per germline. The V and J ends lost 8 bases and 6 bases, in that order; junction bases with no gene match: 11. CDR3 sequence reads: CASSSEGQGSNEQFF. CDR3 in DNA: TGTGCCAGCTCCAGCGAAGGACAGGGGAGCAATGAGCAGTTCTTC.

The chain carries TRBV6-2 or TRBV6-3 and TRBJ2-2, with TRBD2 matching over 10 bases. The trim removed 0 bases at V and 0 bases at J, leaving 10 bases unmatched. CDR1 and CDR2 (germline): MNHEY, SVGEGT. This CDR3 is built from 20 residues. The CDR3 here is CASSYSMSGRAGANTGELFF. As DNA, the CDR3 is TGTGCCAGCAGTTACTCCATGAGCGGGAGGGCCGGTGCGAACACCGGGGAGCTGTTTTTT.

The chain couples TRBV20-1 to TRBJ2-2; unclear D gene. V was shortened by 3 bases and J by 1 base, with 6 bases between the two germline ends. Per the germline V gene, CDR1 is DFQATT and CDR2 is SNEGSKA (reference sequence). The CDR3 spans 13 residues. The CDR3 loop reads CSARTGNTGELFF. For the CDR3, the DNA is TGCAGTGCTAGGACGGGGAACACCGGGGAGCTGTTTTTT.

In this sample, this clonotype turned up many times. The chain couples TRBV5-1 to TRBJ2-1, with D tentatively TRBD1 (6 bases). The CDR3 has 14 amino acids. V gave up 0 bases and J gave up 6 bases, with 10 bases separating them. The germline gives CDR1 SGHRS, CDR2 YFSETQ. In DNA, the CDR3 is TGCGCCAGCAGCTTGGCGCAGGGGTTCAATGAGCAGTTCTTC. Its translation: CASSLAQGFNEQFF.

This chain links TRBV12-3 or TRBV12-4 with TRBJ1-6; D remains unclear. Deletions cut 1 base from V and 10 bases from J, with 8 bases between. This CDR3 has 13 amino acids. The CDR3 reads CASSLGIGSPLHF. In DNA form, the CDR3 reads TGTGCCAGCAGTTTAGGGATTGGATCACCCCTCCACTTT.

The chain couples TRBV10-3 to TRBJ1-1; D unresolved. The germline V and J ends were trimmed by 11 bases and 0 bases, with 7 bases remaining between them. Germline V CDR1 and CDR2: ENHRY, SYGVKD. The CDR3 is 11 amino acids. The chain's CDR3 is CAARMNTEAFF. CDR3 DNA sequence: TGTGCCGCCAGGATGAACACTGAAGCTTTCTTT.